This T cell receptor (beta chain) came from a study of T cells in Graves' hyperthyroidism and ophthalmopathy. This clonotype was counted many times. TCR beta CDR3 regions were amplified from RNA. The HTBI primer set drove a first-round RT-PCR of the TCR CDR3. TCRdb re-derived calls from the multiplex PCR reads in MiXCR, one entry per CDR3 protein. The sample yields approximately 370,000 distinct CDR3 sequences, about a sixth seen once. CDR1 and CDR2 from the germline V gene are SQVTM and ANQGSEA. The ends were cut back, 7 bases at V and 5 bases at J, with 16 bases in the middle. The CDR3 runs 13 residues.

The sample taken for sequencing was blood. This TCR was recovered from a woman under 40 with Graves' hyperthyroidism that later progressed to Graves' ophthalmopathy. The rearrangement links TRBV29-1 to TRBJ2-3; possible D gene TRBD1, 5 bases. The DNA of the CDR3 is TGCAGCGCCGAGCGCAGGGTTGGAGATACGCAGTATTTT. Its protein is CSAERRVGDTQYF.